This record looks at one T cell receptor beta chain sequence and its context. The record originates from a study of blood T cell repertoires in COVID-19. Looking at the study overall: Material from acute and convalescent COVID-19 was sourced from the United States, Italy and Spain.

CDR1 is SNHLY and CDR2 is FYNNEI in the germline V gene. V lost 6 bases to trimming and J lost 2 bases; unmatched junction nucleotides: 4. This CDR3 region has 15 residues. Libraries were prepared by immunoSEQ multiplex PCR; TCRdb keeps only in-frame clonotypes and omits some of them. The sample has 250,000 to 350,000 clones; under 90% are singletons. This receptor was obtained from a young woman who had recovered from COVID-19. Source material: PBMCs or T cells enriched from blood (not recorded which). This chain links TRBV2 with TRBJ1-6; the match to TRBD1 covers 7 bases. In DNA form, the CDR3 reads TGTGCCAGCAGGGAGGACAGGACCTATAATTCACCCCTCCACTTT. Translation: CASREDRTYNSPLHF.